The sequence of this T cell receptor (beta chain) was determined in a study of blood T cell repertoires in COVID-19 (dated by TCRdb to 2019 to 2021). For context, the study as a whole: Collaborator samples came from the United States, Italy and Spain and covered acute and convalescent phases of COVID-19. The prospective study material was composed of cDNA or gDNA derived from T cells, B-cell-depleted T cells, or PBMCs. Deeply sampled blood TCRbeta repertoires from subjects exposed to, actively infected with, or recovered from COVID-19 were included in the dataset. The repertoires were released in a freely available public database meant as a resource for research on the immune response to SARS-CoV-2. Samples came from the ongoing ImmuneRACE study (first 160 participants) plus 1,254 subjects from 6 global collaborators. Nearly every sample came with metadata listing a de-identified subject ID, COVID-19 status, age in years and sex. Where HLA class I and class II types were available, the types were taken from metadata supplied by the sample provider, not from assay-based typing.

Of note for this clone: Its antigen target is currently unknown. No much larger clone exists at a distance of one base, and base qualities are not known.

From the germline V gene, CDR1 is SNHLY and CDR2 is FYNNEI. V lost 2 bases and J lost 6 bases; the stretch between them is 11 bases long. The CDR3 holds 13 amino acids from the cysteine to the phenylalanine. Just the 39-base CDR3 DNA is kept, in frame starting at base 1. Broad study findings and their caveats: The quantity of clinical and demographic metadata differed by source and by participant and was supplied without curation.

TCRbeta CDR3 regions were amplified from genomic DNA using the immunoSEQ Assay, a bias-controlled multiplex PCR. Per the source publication's procedure: Within the assay, amplification of reference gene primers was used to estimate how many nucleated cells each sample contained. Sequence reads were collapsed and filtered to measure the absolute abundance of every unique TCRbeta CDR3 rearrangement. For each sample, productive Simpson clonality was calculated by taking the square root of Simpson's diversity index across productive rearrangements. TCRdb holds this immuneACCESS table with in-frame rearrangements only. Some clones are missing; in checked studies, unresolved V genes explain under half, and the rest has no known cause. The V and J calls and the clone size are those of that table, but D and trimming were determined from the DNA. The sample records about 100,000 clones, over 75% of which are singletons. The ten most abundant clones make up less than 8.5% of the sample.

Whole blood was collected in K2EDTA tubes by collaborating institutions according to the institutions' own protocols. For TCRbeta analysis, collaborators shipped samples in one of three forms: frozen whole blood, isolated PBMCs, or DNA extracted from either of those sample types. The receptor was isolated from a man between 25 and 39 years old in a cohort sampled during active COVID-19. The sample consisted of peripheral blood. Recombination linked TRBV2 to TRBJ2-7, with a tentative D gene TRBD1 over 5 matching bases. CDR3 reads: CASSEWVQGEQYF. The DNA reads as follows: TGTGCCAGCAGTGAATGGGTGCAGGGCGAGCAGTACTTC.